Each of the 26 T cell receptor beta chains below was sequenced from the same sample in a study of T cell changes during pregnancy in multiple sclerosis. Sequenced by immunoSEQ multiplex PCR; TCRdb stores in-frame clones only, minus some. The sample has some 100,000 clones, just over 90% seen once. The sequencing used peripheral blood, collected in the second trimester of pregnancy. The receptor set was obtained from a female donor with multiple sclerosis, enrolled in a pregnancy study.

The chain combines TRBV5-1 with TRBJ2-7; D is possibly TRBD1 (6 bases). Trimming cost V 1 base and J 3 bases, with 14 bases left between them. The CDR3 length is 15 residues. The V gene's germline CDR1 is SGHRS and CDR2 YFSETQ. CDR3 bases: TGCGCCAGCAGCTTGTACACAGGGCCTAACTACGAGCAGTACTTC. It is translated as CASSLYTGPNYEQYF.

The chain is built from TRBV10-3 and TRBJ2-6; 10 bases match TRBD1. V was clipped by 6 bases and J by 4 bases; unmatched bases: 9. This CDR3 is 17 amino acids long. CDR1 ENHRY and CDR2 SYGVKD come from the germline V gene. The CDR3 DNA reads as TGTGCCATCAGAACCGGGACAGGGGCGGGGGGGGCCAACGTCCTGACTTTC. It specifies CAIRTGTGAGGANVLTF.

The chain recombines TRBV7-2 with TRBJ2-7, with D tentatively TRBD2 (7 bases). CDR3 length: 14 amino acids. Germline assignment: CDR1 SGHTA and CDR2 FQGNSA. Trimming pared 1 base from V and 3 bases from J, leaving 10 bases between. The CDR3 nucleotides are TGTGCCAGCAGCTTAGAGGGGGGGGGCTACGAGCAGTACTTC. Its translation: CASSLEGGGYEQYF.

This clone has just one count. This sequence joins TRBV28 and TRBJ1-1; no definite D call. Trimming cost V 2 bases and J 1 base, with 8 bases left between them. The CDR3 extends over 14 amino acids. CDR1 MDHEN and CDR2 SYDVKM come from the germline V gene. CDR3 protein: CASSLKLSNTEAFF. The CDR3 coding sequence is TGTGCCAGCAGTTTAAAACTTTCGAACACTGAAGCTTTCTTT.

CDR3 in amino acids: CASSLYGGSYNEQFF. The CDR3, as DNA: TGTGCCAGCAGCTTGTACGGGGGGTCCTACAATGAGCAGTTCTTC. V is TRBV5-8 and J is TRBJ2-1; 7 bases align to TRBD2. V gave up 1 base and J gave up 1 base; unmatched junction bases: 2. The germline CDR1 and CDR2 sequences are SGHTS and YDEGEE. The CDR3 consists of 15 residues.

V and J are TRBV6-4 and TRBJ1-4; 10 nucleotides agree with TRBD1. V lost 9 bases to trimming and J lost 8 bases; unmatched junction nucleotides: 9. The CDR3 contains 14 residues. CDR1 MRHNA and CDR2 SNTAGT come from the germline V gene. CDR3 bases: TGTGCCAGTGCCAGGGACAGGGGCCGGGAAAAACTGTTTTTT. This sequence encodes CASARDRGREKLFF.

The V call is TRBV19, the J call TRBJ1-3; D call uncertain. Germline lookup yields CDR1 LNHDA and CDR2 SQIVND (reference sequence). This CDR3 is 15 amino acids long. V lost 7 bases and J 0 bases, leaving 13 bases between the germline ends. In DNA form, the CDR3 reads TGTGCCAGTACCAGGCGGACTTACTCTGGAAACACCATATATTTT. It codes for CASTRRTYSGNTIYF.

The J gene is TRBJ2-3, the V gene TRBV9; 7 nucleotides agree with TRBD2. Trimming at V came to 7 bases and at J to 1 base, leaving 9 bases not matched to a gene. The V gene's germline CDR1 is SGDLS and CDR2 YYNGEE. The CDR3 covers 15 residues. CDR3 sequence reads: CASAKSGDRTDTQYF. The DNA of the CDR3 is TGTGCCAGCGCGAAGAGCGGGGACCGCACAGATACGCAGTATTTT.

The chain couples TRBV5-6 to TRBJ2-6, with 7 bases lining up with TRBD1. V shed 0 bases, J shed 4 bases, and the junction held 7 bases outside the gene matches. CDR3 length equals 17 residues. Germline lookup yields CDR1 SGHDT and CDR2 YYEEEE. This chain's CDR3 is CASSLALGGNGANVLTF. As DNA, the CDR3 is TGTGCCAGCAGCTTGGCTTTAGGGGGCAACGGGGCCAACGTCCTGACTTTC.

The CDR3 coding sequence is TGTGCCAGCAGCACCCGGACAGGGAGAAACACCGGGGAGCTGTTTTTT. Translation: CASSTRTGRNTGELFF. This chain uses TRBV7-3 with TRBJ2-2; 8 bases map to TRBD1. From germline, CDR1 is SGHTA and CDR2 FQGTGA. This CDR3 is 16 amino acids long. The junction had 7 bases not matched to a gene; V was cut back by 5 bases and J by 2 bases.

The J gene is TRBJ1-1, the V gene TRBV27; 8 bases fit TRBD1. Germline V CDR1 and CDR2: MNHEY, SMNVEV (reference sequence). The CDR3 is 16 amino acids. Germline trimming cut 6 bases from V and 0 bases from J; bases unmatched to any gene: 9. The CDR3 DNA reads TGTGCCAGCAGCCGCGGGACAGGAGCTTTGAACACTGAAGCTTTCTTT. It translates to CASSRGTGALNTEAFF.

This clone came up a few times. CDR3 bases: TGTGCCAGTAGTGTAGCGGGAGGGCACACAGATACGCAGTATTTT. It is translated as CASSVAGGHTDTQYF. The chain employs TRBV19 and TRBJ2-3; 11 bases map to TRBD2. CDR1 is LNHDA and CDR2 is SQIVND in the germline V gene (reference sequence). CDR3 length: 15 amino acids. V dropped 5 bases and J dropped 2; count of bases not matched to a gene: 3.

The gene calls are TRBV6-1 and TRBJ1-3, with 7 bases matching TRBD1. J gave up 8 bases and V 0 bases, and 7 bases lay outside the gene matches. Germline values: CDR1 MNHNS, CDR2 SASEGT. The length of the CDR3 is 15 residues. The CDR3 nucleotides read TGTGCCAGCAGTGAAGCCGAGACAGGGTCGGACACCATATATTTT. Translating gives CASSEAETGSDTIYF.

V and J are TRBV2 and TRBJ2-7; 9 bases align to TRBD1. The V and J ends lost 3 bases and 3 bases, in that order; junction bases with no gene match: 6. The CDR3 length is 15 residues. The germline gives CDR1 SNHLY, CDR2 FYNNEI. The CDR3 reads CASSELGDRVYEQYF. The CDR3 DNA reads TGTGCCAGCAGTGAGTTAGGGGACAGGGTCTACGAGCAGTACTTC.

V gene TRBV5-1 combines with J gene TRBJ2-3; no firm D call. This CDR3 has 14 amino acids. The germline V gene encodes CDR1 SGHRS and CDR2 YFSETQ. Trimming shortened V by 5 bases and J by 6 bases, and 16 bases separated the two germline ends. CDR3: CASRSEHPYDTQYF. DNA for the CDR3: TGCGCCAGCAGATCCGAGCACCCCTACGATACGCAGTATTTT.

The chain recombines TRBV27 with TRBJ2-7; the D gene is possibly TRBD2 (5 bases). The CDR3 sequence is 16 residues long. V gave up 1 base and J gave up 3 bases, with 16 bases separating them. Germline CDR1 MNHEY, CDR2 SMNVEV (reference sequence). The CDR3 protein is CASSLYGPGGVYEQYF. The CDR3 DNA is TGTGCCAGCAGTTTATATGGGCCAGGAGGCGTCTACGAGCAGTACTTC.

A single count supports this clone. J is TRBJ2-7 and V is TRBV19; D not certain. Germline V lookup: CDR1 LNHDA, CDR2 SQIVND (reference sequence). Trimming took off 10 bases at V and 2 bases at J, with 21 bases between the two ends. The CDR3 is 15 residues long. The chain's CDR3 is CATRMGQTLAYEQYF. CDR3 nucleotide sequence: TGTGCCACACGAATGGGCCAGACATTAGCCTACGAGCAGTACTTC.

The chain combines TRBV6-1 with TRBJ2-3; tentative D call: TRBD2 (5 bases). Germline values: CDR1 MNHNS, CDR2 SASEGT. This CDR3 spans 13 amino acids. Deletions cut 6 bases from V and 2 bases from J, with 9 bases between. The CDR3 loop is CASRTDFTDTQYF. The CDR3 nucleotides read TGTGCCAGCAGGACGGACTTCACAGATACGCAGTATTTT.

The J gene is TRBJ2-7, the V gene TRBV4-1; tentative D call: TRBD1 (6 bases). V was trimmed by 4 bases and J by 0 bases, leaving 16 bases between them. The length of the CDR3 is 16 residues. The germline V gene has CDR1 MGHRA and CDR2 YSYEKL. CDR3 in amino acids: CASSPLPTGLSYEQYF. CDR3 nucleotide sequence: TGCGCCAGCAGCCCTCTCCCGACAGGACTCTCCTACGAGCAGTACTTC.

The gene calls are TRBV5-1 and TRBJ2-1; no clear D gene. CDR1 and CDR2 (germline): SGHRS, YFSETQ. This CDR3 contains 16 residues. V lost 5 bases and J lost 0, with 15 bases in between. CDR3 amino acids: CASRFRSLSSYNEQFF. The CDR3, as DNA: TGCGCCAGCAGATTCAGGTCCCTTAGCTCCTACAATGAGCAGTTCTTC.

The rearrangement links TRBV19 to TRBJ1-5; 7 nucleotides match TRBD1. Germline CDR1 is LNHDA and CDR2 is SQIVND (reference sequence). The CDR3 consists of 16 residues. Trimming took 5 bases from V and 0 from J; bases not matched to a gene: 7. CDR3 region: CASSAHRGNSNQPQHF. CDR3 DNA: TGTGCCAGTAGTGCGCACAGGGGTAATAGCAATCAGCCCCAGCATTTT.

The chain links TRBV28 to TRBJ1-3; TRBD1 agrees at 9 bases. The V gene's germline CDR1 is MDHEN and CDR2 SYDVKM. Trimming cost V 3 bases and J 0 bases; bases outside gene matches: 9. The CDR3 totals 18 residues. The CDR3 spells CASSFPLQGALSGNTIYF. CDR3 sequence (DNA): TGTGCCAGCAGTTTCCCCTTACAGGGGGCTCTCTCTGGAAACACCATATATTTT.

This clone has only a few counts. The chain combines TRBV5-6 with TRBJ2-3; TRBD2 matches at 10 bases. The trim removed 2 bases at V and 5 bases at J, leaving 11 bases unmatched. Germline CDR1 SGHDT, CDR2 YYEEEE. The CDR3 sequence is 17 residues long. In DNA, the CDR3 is TGTGCCAGCAGCTTAATAGGAAGCGGGAGGGCCGGAGATACGCAGTATTTT. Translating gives CASSLIGSGRAGDTQYF.

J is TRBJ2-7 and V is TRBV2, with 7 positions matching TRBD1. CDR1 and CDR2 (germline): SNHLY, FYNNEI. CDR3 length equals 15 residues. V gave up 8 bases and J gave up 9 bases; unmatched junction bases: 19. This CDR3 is CASVRSTGYLRGQYF. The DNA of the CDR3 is TGTGCCAGCGTACGATCGACAGGGTACCTACGGGGGCAGTACTTC.

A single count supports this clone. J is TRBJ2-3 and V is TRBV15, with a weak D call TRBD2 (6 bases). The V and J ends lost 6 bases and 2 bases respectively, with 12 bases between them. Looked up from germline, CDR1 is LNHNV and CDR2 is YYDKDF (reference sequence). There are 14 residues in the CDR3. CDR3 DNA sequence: TGTGCCACCAGGTTACGGGGACTCACAGATACGCAGTATTTT. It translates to CATRLRGLTDTQYF.

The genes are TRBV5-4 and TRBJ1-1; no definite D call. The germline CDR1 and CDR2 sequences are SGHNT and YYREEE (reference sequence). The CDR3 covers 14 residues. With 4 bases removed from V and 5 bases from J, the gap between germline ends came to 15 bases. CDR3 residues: CASSRRERVTEAFF. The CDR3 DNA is TGTGCCAGCAGCCGCCGGGAACGGGTTACTGAAGCTTTCTTT.